Presented here are 14 T cell receptor beta chains from one specimen sequenced in a study of blood T cells in healthy people across ages. For the second PCR, which ran for roughly 7 to 11 cycles, a sample-barcoded 5' primer and a J-beta primer mix were used. TCRdb ran MiXCR on the 5' RACE reads and lists one entry per CDR3 protein. The profile shows about 1 million distinct CDR3 sequences, around 27% of them singletons. This sample was shared with a second study, whose subject was T cells of mothers and their children.

Specimen: blood. Receptor source: a girl aged 2 to 9 in good health.

This clonotype was found a few times. The rearrangement uses TRBV11-2 and TRBJ1-4; TRBD1 might be the D (5 bases). CDR3 length equals 14 residues. The V gene's germline CDR1 is SGHAT and CDR2 FQNNGV. The ends were cut back, 6 bases at V and 4 bases at J, with 12 bases in the middle. CDR3 bases: TGTGCCAGCAGACACGGGGGGGTTAATGAAAAACTGTTTTTT. It encodes CASRHGGVNEKLFF.

CDR3 residues: CSVLAAPYEQYF. The CDR3 DNA reads as TGCAGCGTCCTAGCGGCCCCCTACGAGCAGTACTTC. The rearrangement uses TRBV29-1 and TRBJ2-7, with 7 bases matching TRBD2. The CDR3 has 12 residues. The germline gives CDR1 SQVTM, CDR2 ANQGSEA. Losses at the gene ends were 6 bases for V and 2 bases for J; bases not matched to a gene: 4.

The chain couples TRBV6-6 to TRBJ1-4, with D uncertain. Trimming removed 2 bases from V and 5 bases from J, with 9 bases in between. The CDR3 runs 14 residues. Per germline, CDR1 MNHNY and CDR2 SVGAGI (reference sequence). CDR3 nucleotides: TGTGCCAGCAGTTACGGAGGGTCAAATGAAAAACTGTTTTTT. Its translation is CASSYGGSNEKLFF.

J is TRBJ1-6 and V is TRBV28; a possible D gene is TRBD1 (6 bases). Germline V gene data show CDR1 as MDHEN and CDR2 as SYDVKM. This CDR3 has 15 residues. Trimming took off 4 bases at V and 7 bases at J, with 14 bases between the two ends. The chain's CDR3 is CASSSVGQRNSPLHF. DNA of the CDR3: TGTGCCAGCAGTTCCGTAGGACAGAGGAATTCACCCCTCCACTTT.

This clonotype was recorded at least ten times. The chain links TRBV9 to TRBJ2-1, with D hard to call. The CDR3 is 12 residues long. The germline CDR1 and CDR2 sequences are SGDLS and YYNGEE. V lost 4 bases to trimming and J lost 4 bases, with 6 bases between them. The CDR3 sequence: CASSPRYNEQFF. CDR3 nucleotide sequence: TGTGCCAGCAGCCCCCGGTACAATGAGCAGTTCTTC.

This rearrangement joins TRBV4-1 to TRBJ1-5, with a possible D match to TRBD1 (6 bases). Germline V gene data show CDR1 as MGHRA and CDR2 as YSYEKL. The V and J ends lost 0 bases and 7 bases respectively, with 13 bases between them. This CDR3 comprises 15 residues. The CDR3 DNA follows: TGCGCCAGCAGCCAAGAATGGGGGCCCAACCAGCCCCAGCATTTT. This gives the protein CASSQEWGPNQPQHF.

V gene TRBV14 combines with J gene TRBJ2-1; perhaps D is TRBD1 or TRBD2 (6 bases each). Judging by the DNA end, TRBJ2-7 fits better; the J call may be wrong. The CDR3 contains 14 residues. Germline values: CDR1 SGHDN, CDR2 FVKESK. For the CDR3, the DNA is TGTGCCAGCAGCCCATGGGGGGCGTCCTACGAGCAGTACTTC. Protein sequence: CASSPWGASYEQYF.

The V call is TRBV20-1, the J call TRBJ2-2, with a possible D match to TRBD2 (6 bases). The CDR3 consists of 15 residues. Deletions cut 6 bases from V and 1 base from J, with 15 bases between. Looked up from germline, CDR1 is DFQATT and CDR2 is SNEGSKA (reference sequence). The CDR3 is CSAPMGGLNTGELFF. DNA for the CDR3: TGCAGTGCCCCCATGGGGGGACTGAACACCGGGGAGCTGTTTTTT.

The chain combines TRBV11-2 with TRBJ2-7; D is perhaps TRBD2 (6 bases). Germline V lookup: CDR1 SGHAT, CDR2 FQNNGV. This CDR3 has 13 residues. Deletions cut 5 bases from V and 3 bases from J, with 11 bases between. The CDR3 loop reads CASSGAGFYEQYF. The CDR3 DNA reads TGTGCCAGCAGCGGGGCGGGGTTCTACGAGCAGTACTTC.

The chain couples TRBV27 to TRBJ2-7; the D call may be TRBD1 or TRBD2 (5 bases each). The V end lost 8 bases, the J end lost 6 bases, and 17 bases lay between the germline ends. CDR1 and CDR2 (germline): MNHEY, SMNVEV (reference sequence). This CDR3 region has 13 residues. CDR3 sequence (DNA): TGTGCCAGCCCCCGGGACCAACAATTCGAGCAGTACTTC. Amino acid sequence: CASPRDQQFEQYF.

The chain couples TRBV10-3 to TRBJ1-1; D not certain. The CDR3 runs to 13 residues. V lost 10 bases to trimming and J lost 1 base, with 13 bases between them. Germline CDR1 is ENHRY and CDR2 is SYGVKD. The CDR3 reads CAKQENRNTEAFF. CDR3 bases: TGTGCCAAACAAGAAAACAGGAACACTGAAGCTTTCTTT.

This clonotype was seen a handful of times. The chain carries TRBV20-1 and TRBJ2-7; 8 nucleotides agree with TRBD2. This CDR3 contains 15 residues. CDR1 DFQATT and CDR2 SNEGSKA come from the germline V gene (reference sequence). V shed 4 bases, J shed 5 bases, and the junction held 13 bases outside the gene matches. Written as DNA, the CDR3 is TGCAGTGCTAAGGTTCAGCGGGAGAGGTTTAACGAGCAGTACTTC. Its protein product is CSAKVQRERFNEQYF.

The rearrangement links TRBV19 to TRBJ2-1, with D hard to call. V lost 1 base and J lost 4, with 5 bases in between. The CDR3 totals 13 residues. CDR1 is LNHDA and CDR2 is SQIVND in the germline V gene (reference sequence). CDR3 bases: TGTGCCAGTAGTATAGGGCTGTACAATGAGCAGTTCTTC. Protein product: CASSIGLYNEQFF.

The rearrangement joins TRBV7-6 to TRBJ1-1; 7 bases align to TRBD1. This CDR3 region has 16 residues. CDR1 and CDR2 from the germline V gene are SGHVS and FNYEAQ. Trimming cost V 1 base and J 4 bases; bases outside gene matches: 9. CDR3 DNA: TGTGCCAGCAGCTTAGTACAGGGGAGAGGGGGCACTGAAGCTTTCTTT. Translating it yields CASSLVQGRGGTEAFF.